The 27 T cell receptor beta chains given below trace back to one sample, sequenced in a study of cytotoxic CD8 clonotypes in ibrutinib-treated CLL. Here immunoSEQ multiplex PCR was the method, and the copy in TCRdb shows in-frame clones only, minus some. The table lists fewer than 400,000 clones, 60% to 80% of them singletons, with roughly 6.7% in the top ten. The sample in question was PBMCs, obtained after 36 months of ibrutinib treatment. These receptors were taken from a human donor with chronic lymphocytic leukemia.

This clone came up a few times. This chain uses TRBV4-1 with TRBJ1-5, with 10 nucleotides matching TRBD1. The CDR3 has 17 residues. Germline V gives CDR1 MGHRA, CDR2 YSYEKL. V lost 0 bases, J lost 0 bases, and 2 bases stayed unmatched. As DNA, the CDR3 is TGCGCCAGCAGCCAAGAGACAGGGGGCTATAGCAATCAGCCCCAGCATTTT. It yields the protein CASSQETGGYSNQPQHF.

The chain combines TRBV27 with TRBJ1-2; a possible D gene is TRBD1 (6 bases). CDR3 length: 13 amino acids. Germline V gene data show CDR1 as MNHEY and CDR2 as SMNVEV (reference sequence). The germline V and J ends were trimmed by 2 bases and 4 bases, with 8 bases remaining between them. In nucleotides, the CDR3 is TGTGCCAGCAGTTTAAACAGGGCCTATGGCTACACCTTC. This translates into CASSLNRAYGYTF.

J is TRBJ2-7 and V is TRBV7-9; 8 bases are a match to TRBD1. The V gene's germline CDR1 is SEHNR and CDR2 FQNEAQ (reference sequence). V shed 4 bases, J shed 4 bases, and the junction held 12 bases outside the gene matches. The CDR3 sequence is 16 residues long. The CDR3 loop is CASSSRVGTGNYEQYF. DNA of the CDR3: TGTGCCAGCAGCTCCCGTGTGGGGACAGGTAATTACGAGCAGTACTTC.

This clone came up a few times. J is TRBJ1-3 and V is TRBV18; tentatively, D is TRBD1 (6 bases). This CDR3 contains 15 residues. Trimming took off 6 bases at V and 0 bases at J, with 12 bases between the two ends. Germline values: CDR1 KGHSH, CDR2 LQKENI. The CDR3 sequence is CASSTGTNSGNTIYF. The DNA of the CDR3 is TGTGCCAGCTCCACAGGGACCAACTCTGGAAACACCATATATTTT.

DNA for the CDR3: TGCAGCGTAGCACAGGGAGCCAATCAGCCCCAGCATTTT. This codes for CSVAQGANQPQHF. V is TRBV29-1 and J is TRBJ1-5; perhaps TRBD1 as D (6 bases). The CDR3 length is 13 residues. Trimming removed 6 bases from V and 3 bases from J, with 12 bases in between. Looked up from germline, CDR1 is SQVTM and CDR2 is ANQGSEA.

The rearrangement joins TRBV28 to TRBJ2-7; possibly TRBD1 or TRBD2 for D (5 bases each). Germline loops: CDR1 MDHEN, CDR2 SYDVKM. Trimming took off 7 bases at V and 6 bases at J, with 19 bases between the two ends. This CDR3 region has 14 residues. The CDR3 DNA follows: TGTGCCAGCACGCCGGGACCCTCTTTCCCCGAGCAGTACTTC. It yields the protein CASTPGPSFPEQYF.

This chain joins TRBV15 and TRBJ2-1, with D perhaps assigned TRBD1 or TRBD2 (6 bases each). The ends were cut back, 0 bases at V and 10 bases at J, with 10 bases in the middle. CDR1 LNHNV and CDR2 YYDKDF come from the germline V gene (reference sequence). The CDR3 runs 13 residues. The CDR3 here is CATSRDQGREQFF. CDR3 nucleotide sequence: TGTGCCACCAGCAGAGATCAGGGGAGGGAGCAGTTCTTC.

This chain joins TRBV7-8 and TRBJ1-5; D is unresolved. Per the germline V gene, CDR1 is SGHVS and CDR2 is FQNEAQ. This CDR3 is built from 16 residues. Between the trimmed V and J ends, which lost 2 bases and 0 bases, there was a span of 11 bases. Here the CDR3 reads CASSLKVGNSNQPQHF. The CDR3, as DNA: TGTGCCAGCAGCTTAAAAGTGGGAAATAGCAATCAGCCCCAGCATTTT.

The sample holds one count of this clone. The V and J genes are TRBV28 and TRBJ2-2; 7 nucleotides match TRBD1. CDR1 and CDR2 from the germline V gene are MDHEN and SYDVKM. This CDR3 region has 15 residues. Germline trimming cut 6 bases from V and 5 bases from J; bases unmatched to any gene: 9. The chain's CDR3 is CASRLNRGGTGELFF. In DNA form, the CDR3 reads TGTGCCAGCAGACTTAACAGGGGTGGAACCGGGGAGCTGTTTTTT.

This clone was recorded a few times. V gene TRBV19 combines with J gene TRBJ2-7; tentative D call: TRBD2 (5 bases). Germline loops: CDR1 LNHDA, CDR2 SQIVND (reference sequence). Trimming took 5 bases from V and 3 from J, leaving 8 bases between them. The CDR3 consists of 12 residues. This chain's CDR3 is CASSLAGYEQYF. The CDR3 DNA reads TGTGCCAGTAGTTTGGCGGGCTACGAGCAGTACTTC.

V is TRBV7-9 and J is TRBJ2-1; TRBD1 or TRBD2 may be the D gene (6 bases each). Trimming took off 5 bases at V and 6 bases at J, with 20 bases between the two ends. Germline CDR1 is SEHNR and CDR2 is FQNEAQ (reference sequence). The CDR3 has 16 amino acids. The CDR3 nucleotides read TGTGCCAGCAGCCCCGGGATGACGGGGGCGGTCAATGAGCAGTTCTTC. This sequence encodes CASSPGMTGAVNEQFF.

DNA for the CDR3: TGCGCCAGCAGCCTATCGGGCCTAAGCCCCTATGGCTACACCTTC. It yields the protein CASSLSGLSPYGYTF. This rearrangement joins TRBV5-1 to TRBJ1-2; no definite D call. Deletions cut 4 bases from V and 4 bases from J, with 17 bases between. Looked up from germline, CDR1 is SGHRS and CDR2 is YFSETQ. The CDR3 has 15 amino acids. The whole variable domain, filled in from reference TRBV5-1 and TRBJ1-2, reads KAGVTQTPRYLIKTRGQQVTLSCSPISGHRSVSWYQQTPGQGLQFLFEYFSETQRNKGNFPGRFSGRQFSNSRSEMNVSTLELGDSALYLCASSLSGLSPYGYTFGSGTRLTVV.

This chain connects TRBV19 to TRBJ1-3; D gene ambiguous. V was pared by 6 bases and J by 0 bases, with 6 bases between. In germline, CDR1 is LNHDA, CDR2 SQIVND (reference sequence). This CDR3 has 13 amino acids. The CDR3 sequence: CASRISSGNTIYF. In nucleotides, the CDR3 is TGTGCCAGTAGGATCAGCTCTGGAAACACCATATATTTT.

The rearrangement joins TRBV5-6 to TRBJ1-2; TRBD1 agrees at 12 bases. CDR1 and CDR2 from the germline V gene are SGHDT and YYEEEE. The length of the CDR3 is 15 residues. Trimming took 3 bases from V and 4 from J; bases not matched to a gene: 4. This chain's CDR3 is CASSSWDRGPYGYTF. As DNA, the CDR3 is TGTGCCAGCAGCTCCTGGGACAGGGGGCCCTATGGCTACACCTTC.

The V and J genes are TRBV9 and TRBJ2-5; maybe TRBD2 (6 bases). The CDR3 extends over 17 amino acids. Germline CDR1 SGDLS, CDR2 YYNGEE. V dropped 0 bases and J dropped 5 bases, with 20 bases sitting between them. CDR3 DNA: TGTGCCAGCAGCGTAGCGGCGGAGGGAACGAGCCGGGAGACCCAGTACTTC. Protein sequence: CASSVAAEGTSRETQYF.

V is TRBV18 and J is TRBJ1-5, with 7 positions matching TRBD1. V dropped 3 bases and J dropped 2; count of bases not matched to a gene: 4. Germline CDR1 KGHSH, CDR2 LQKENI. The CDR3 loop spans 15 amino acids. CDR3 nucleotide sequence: TGTGCCAGCTCACCCTACAGGGGCGGCAATCAGCCCCAGCATTTT. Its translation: CASSPYRGGNQPQHF.

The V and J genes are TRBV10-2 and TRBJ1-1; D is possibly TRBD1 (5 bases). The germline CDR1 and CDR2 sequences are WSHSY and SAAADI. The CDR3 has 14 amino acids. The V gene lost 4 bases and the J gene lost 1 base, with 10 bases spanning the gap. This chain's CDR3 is CASSARRGNTEAFF. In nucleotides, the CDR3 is TGCGCCAGCAGTGCTCGGAGGGGGAACACTGAAGCTTTCTTT.

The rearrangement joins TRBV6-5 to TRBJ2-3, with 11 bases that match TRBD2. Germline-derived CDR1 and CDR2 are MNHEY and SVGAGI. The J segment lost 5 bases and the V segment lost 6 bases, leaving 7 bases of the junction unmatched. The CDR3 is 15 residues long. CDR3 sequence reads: CASRDSGGALDTQYF. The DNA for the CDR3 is TGTGCCAGCAGAGATAGCGGGGGGGCCTTAGATACGCAGTATTTT.

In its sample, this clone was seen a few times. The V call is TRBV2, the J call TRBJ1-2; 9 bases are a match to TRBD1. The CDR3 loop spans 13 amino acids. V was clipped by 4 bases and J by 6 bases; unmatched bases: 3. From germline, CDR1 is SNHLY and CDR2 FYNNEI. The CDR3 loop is CASSGDRADGYTF. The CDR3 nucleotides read TGTGCCAGCAGTGGGGACAGGGCAGATGGCTACACCTTC.

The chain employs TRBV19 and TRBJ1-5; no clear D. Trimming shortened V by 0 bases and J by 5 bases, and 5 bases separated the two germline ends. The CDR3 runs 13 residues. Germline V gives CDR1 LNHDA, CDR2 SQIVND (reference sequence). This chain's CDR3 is CASSIEGDQPQHF. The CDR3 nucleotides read TGTGCCAGTAGTATAGAGGGTGATCAGCCCCAGCATTTT.

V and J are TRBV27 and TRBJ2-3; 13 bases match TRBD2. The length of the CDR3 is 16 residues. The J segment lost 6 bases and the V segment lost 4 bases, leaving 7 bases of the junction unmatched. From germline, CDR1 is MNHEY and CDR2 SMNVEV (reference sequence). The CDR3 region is CASSSLGTSGADTQYF. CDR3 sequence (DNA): TGTGCCAGCAGTTCTCTCGGGACTAGCGGGGCGGATACGCAGTATTTT.

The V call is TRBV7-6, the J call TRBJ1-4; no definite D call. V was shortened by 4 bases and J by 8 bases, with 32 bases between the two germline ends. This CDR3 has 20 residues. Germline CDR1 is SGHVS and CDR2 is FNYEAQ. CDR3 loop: CASSSRSGRYFWRTPEKLFF. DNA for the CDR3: TGTGCCAGCAGCTCGAGATCAGGCCGCTACTTCTGGCGGACCCCAGAAAAACTGTTTTTT.

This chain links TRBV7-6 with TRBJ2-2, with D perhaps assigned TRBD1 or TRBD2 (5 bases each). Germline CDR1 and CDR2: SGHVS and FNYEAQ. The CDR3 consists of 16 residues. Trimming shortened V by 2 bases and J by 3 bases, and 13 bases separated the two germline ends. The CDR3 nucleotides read TGTGCCAGCAGCTTAAGGGGCGAGGGACACACCGGGGAGCTGTTTTTT. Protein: CASSLRGEGHTGELFF.

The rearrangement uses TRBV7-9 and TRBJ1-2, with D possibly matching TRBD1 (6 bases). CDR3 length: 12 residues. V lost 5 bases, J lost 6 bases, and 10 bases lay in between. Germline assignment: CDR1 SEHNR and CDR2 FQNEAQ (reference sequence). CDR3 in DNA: TGTGCCAGCAGCAGGGGGAGGGATGGCTACACCTTC. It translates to CASSRGRDGYTF.

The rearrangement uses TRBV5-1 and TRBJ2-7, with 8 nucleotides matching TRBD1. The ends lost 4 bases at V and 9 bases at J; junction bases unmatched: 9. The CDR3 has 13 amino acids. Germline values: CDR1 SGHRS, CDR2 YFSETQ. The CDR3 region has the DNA TGCGCCAGCAGCGACCCGGGACAGGAGGGGCAGTACTTC. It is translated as CASSDPGQEGQYF.

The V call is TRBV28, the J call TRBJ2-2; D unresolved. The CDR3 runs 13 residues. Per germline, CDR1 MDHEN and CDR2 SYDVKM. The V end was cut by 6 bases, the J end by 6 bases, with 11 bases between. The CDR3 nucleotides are TGTGCCAGCAGGGAAGATCGGGCCGGGGAGCTGTTTTTT. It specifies CASREDRAGELFF.

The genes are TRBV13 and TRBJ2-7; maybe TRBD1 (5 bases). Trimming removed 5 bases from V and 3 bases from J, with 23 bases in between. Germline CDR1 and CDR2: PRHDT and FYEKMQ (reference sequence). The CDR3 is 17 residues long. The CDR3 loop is CASSGGSGSLVYYEQYF. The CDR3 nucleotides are TGTGCCAGCAGCGGCGGCTCAGGGTCCCTTGTTTACTACGAGCAGTACTTC. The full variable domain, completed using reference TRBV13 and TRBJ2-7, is AAGVIQSPRHLIKEKRETATLKCYPIPRHDTVYWYQQGPGQDPQFLISFYEKMQSDKGSIPDRFSAQQFSDYHSELNMSSLELGDSALYFCASSGGSGSLVYYEQYFGPGTRLTVT.